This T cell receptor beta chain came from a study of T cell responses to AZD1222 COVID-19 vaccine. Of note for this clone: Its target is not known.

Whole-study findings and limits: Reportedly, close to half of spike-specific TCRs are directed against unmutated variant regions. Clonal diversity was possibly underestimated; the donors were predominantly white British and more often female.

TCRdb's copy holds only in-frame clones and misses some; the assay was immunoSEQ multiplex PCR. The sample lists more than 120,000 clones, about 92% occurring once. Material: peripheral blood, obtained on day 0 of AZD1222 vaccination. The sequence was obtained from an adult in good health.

The CDR3 loop is CASSLAGPPSDTQYF. The CDR3 DNA follows: TGTGCCAGCAGCTTAGCGGGGCCCCCCTCAGATACGCAGTATTTT. The rearrangement joins TRBV7-2 to TRBJ2-3; a weak D match, TRBD1 (5 bases). V was shortened by 0 bases and J by 4 bases, with 11 bases between the two germline ends. CDR1 and CDR2 from the germline V gene are SGHTA and FQGNSA. The CDR3 contains 15 residues.